The clone carrying this T cell receptor (beta chain) showed up just a few times. Its cognate antigen is unknown. This sample is drawn from a study of cytomegalovirus exposure and HLA in healthy donors. Study conclusions and caveats: Prediction of most subjects' HLA-A and HLA-B alleles by TCR beta sequences was reportedly accurate. Being productive about 90% or about 30% of the time was typical of most TCR beta V segments in an earlier analysis. The study designated 150 to 200 TCR beta chains cytomegalovirus-associated. Apparent HLA restriction characterized most CMV-associated TCR beta chains in a later analysis.

The PCR had 60 Vbeta and 13 Jbeta primers. The table came from immunoSEQ multiplex PCR; TCRdb's copy has only in-frame clones and leaves some out. The repertoire holds about 150,000 clones, with under 90% as singletons. The sample consisted of PBMCs. The TCR sequence derives from a boy between 2 and 10 years old in good health and CMV-seronegative.

CDR3 bases: TGTGCCAGCAGCCGAGGGTCGCGCTATGGCTACACCTTC. It specifies CASSRGSRYGYTF. The rearrangement links TRBV6-6 to TRBJ1-2; D is unresolved. Germline CDR1 is MNHNY and CDR2 is SVGAGI (reference sequence). Trimming shortened V by 6 bases and J by 4 bases, and 12 bases separated the two germline ends. CDR3 length: 13 amino acids.